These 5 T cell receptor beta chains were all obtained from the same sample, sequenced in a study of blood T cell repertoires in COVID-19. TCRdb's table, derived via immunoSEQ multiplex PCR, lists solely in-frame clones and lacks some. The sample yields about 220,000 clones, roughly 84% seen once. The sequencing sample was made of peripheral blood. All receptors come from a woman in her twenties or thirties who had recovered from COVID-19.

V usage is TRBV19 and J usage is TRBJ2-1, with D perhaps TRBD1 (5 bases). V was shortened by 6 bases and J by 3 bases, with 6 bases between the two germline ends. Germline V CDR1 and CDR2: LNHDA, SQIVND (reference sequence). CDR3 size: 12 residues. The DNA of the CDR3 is TGTGCCAGTAGCGACAGCTACAATGAGCAGTTCTTC. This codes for CASSDSYNEQFF.

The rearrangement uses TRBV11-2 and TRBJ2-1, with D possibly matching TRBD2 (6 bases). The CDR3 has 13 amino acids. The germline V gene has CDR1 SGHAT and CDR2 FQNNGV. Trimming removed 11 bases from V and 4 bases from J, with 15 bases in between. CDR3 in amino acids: CAVSRGMYNEQFF. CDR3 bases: TGTGCCGTCTCACGCGGGATGTACAATGAGCAGTTCTTC. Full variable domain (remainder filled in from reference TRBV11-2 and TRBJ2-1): EAGVAQSPRYKIIEKRQSVAFWCNPISGHATLYWYQQILGQGPKLLIQFQNNGVVDDSQLPKDRFSAERLKGVDSTLKIQPAKLEDSAVYLCAVSRGMYNEQFFGPGTRLTVL.

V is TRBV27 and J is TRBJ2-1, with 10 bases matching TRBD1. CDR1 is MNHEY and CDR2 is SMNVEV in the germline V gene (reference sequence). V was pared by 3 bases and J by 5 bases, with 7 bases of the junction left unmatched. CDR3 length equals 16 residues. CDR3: CASSFLRGTGDNEQFF. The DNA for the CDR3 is TGTGCCAGCAGTTTCTTAAGGGGGACAGGGGACAATGAGCAGTTCTTC.

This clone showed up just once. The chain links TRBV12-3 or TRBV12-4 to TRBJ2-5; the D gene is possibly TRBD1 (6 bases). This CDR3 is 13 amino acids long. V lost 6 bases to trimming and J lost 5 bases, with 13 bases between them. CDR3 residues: CASRTGRWETQYF. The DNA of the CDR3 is TGTGCCAGCAGGACAGGCCGGTGGGAGACCCAGTACTTC.

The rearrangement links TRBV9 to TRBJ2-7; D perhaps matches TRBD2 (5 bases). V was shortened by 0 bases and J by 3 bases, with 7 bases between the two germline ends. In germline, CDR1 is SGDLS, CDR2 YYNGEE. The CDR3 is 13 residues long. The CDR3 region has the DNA TGTGCCAGCAGCGTAGTCGAGGGCTACGAGCAGTACTTC. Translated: CASSVVEGYEQYF. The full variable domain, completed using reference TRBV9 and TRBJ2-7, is DSGVTQTPKHLITATGQRVTLRCSPRSGDLSVYWYQQSLDQGLQFLIQYYNGEERAKGNILERFSAQQFPDLHSELNLSSLELGDSALYFCASSVVEGYEQYFGPGTRLTVT.